The rows below give T cell receptor beta chains drawn from one sample of a study of cytotoxic CD8 clonotypes in ibrutinib-treated CLL. The data were produced by immunoSEQ multiplex PCR, yet TCRdb's version contains in-frame clones alone and is incomplete. The sample includes about 39,000 clones, 68% of them seen just once. Here the sequenced sample was PBMCs, taken at disease progression, from a patient treated with ibrutinib. The source of these receptors is a human donor with chronic lymphocytic leukemia. The conserved cysteine and the conserved F or W are not part of the CDR3 here. A D gene is named only where the DNA matches it firmly. Expanded clones are given a class, and other clones once, few, many or no size at all.

v_call | clone_size | d_call | cdr3_aa
TRBV5-4 | few | . | ASSKAGDYNEQF
TRBV30 | . | . | AWTIHRGTEGTQY
TRBV25-1 | . | TRBD2 | ASSDIPSGSNEQF
TRBV6-1 | . | . | ASSVGGRGNYGYT
TRBV18 | . | . | ASSQGSQGYEQY
TRBV20-1 | . | . | SAREGNTIY
TRBV4-3 | . | TRBD2 | ASSQGREPYNEQF
TRBV10-2 | . | . | ASSSPGQSYNEQF
TRBV10-1 | . | . | ASSVDWRDTEAF
TRBV28 | . | . | ASSLGPRGNTEAF
TRBV15 | . | . | ATSSLWQLSNQPQH
TRBV7-9 | few | . | ASSPLDIQY
TRBV10-1 | once | . | ASSESGRNSPLH
TRBV11-3 | . | TRBD2 | ASSPGLAGGPGTDTQY
TRBV27 | . | . | ASREGVVAEAF
TRBV5-1 | once | . | ASGWNDMNTEAF
TRBV11-3 | . | TRBD2 | ASSASSGRNNEQF
TRBV28 | . | TRBD1 | ASGGQANSGNTIY
TRBV11-3 | many | . | ASSPGPAGEQY
TRBV19 | . | . | ASSNGQNTGELF
TRBV6-1 | . | TRBD1 | ASSSFGDREAF
TRBV27 | . | . | ASSSGGTEAF
TRBV19 | . | TRBD1 | ASSRGTGITNTEAF
TRBV5-1 | . | . | ASSLDNTGELF
TRBV10-3 | few | TRBD2 | AISDPTSGRAGTQY
TRBV7-2 | . | . | ASSPSGSYEQY
TRBV7-7 | . | . | ASSLGEITGELF
TRBV13 | . | . | ASSTLRVGYGYT
TRBV10-3 | few | TRBD1 | AISPGQDTDTQY
TRBV6-5 | . | . | ASSPRQGGRETQY
TRBV11-1 | few | . | ASSLNMDTQY
TRBV7-6 | . | TRBD1 | ASTDRGAGASEAF
TRBV7-3 | . | . | ASSLREGVGTGELF
TRBV10-3 | . | . | AISESIAGVGTEAF
TRBV27 | once | . | ASRALAYSYNEQF
TRBV5-1 | once | . | ASSFRGEQY
TRBV2 | few | . | ASSEQGRGTGELF
TRBV18 | . | TRBD2 | ASSPRTSGSTDTQY